This TCR beta chain stems from a study of metastatic and nonmetastatic thyroid tumors. The overall study: Both malignant and benign thyroid patients supplied peripheral blood and tumor or nodule tissue samples, across which the repertoires of these patients were then compared.

Original analysis: For papillary thyroid cancer, a distant-metastasis classifier was constructed from CDR3 differences observed across clinicopathological groups. MiXCR was used by TCRdb to re-call the PCR reads. TCRdb assigned the V and J calls; the authors' analysis was not used. The data hold tens of thousands of clones, with approximately 26% observed a single time. No treatment of any kind had been given to any patient before thyroid surgery. The study's findings and limits: Relative to benign nodules, malignant thyroid tumors were reportedly characterized by significantly elevated TCR beta diversity in blood and tumor.

CDR1 and CDR2 (germline): DFQATT, SNEGSKA (reference sequence). V dropped 3 bases and J dropped 2 bases, with 10 bases sitting between them. The CDR3 loop spans 14 amino acids. Comment on this clone: Its antigen is undetermined.

The chain couples TRBV20-1 to TRBJ2-2; a weak D match, TRBD1 (6 bases). Specimen: blood. The sequence came from a female donor with papillary thyroid cancer or a benign thyroid nodule (not recorded which). Some clones in this sample may be carry-over from other donors' samples. The CDR3 here is CSARADSNTGELFF. In DNA form, the CDR3 reads TGCAGTGCTAGGGCGGACAGTAACACCGGGGAGCTGTTTTTT.